Listed here are 10 T cell receptor beta chains from one sample, sequenced in a study of T cells in Graves' hyperthyroidism and ophthalmopathy. Using RNA transcripts as the source, TCR beta CDR3 regions were amplified. The study used the HTBI primer set for a first-round RT-PCR of the TCR CDR3. TCRdb processed the multiplex PCR reads anew with MiXCR; each CDR3 protein has one entry. The table shows hundreds of thousands of distinct CDR3 sequences, with roughly 40% occurring only once. The sample was blood. The receptors originated from a man between 18 and 35 years old with Graves' hyperthyroidism.

This clonotype was seen many times. The chain recombines TRBV7-8 with TRBJ2-7; 8 nucleotides agree with TRBD2. The CDR3 covers 13 residues. Trimming at V came to 5 bases and at J to 3 bases, leaving 3 bases not matched to a gene. The germline V gene encodes CDR1 SGHVS and CDR2 FQNEAQ. The CDR3 DNA follows: TGTGCCAGCAGCGTAACTAGCGGCTACGAGCAGTACTTC. Translation gives CASSVTSGYEQYF. The complete variable domain, with remaining parts taken from reference TRBV7-8 and TRBJ2-7, reads GAGVSQSPRYKVAKRGQDVALRCDPISGHVSLFWYQQALGQGPEFLTYFQNEAQLDKSGLPSDRFFAERPEGSVSTLKIQRTQQEDSAVYLCASSVTSGYEQYFGPGTRLTVT.

This clonotype appeared a few times. V gene TRBV5-4 combines with J gene TRBJ1-4; 7 nucleotides agree with TRBD1. Germline values: CDR1 SGHNT, CDR2 YYREEE (reference sequence). The trim removed 5 bases at V and 8 bases at J, leaving 3 bases unmatched. The CDR3 contains 12 residues. CDR3 DNA sequence: TGTGCCAGCAGGGGGACAGACGAAAAACTGTTTTTT. Translation gives CASRGTDEKLFF.

This clonotype was counted many times. This chain uses TRBV24-1 with TRBJ1-1; D gene unclear. Germline assignment: CDR1 KGHDR and CDR2 SFDVKD. The CDR3 loop spans 14 amino acids. Trimming shortened V by 2 bases and J by 1 base, and 7 bases separated the two germline ends. In DNA form, the CDR3 reads TGTGCCACCAGTGATTCTCAGAAGAACACTGAAGCTTTCTTT. Its translation is CATSDSQKNTEAFF.

This clonotype was observed at least ten times. Sequence at one end of the junction differs from germline and may be a read error. The chain recombines TRBV7-7 with TRBJ2-5, with 10 bases matching TRBD1. Germline loops: CDR1 SSHAT, CDR2 FNYEAQ (reference sequence). The CDR3 consists of 14 residues. CDR3 sequence: CASSLGQGLETQYF. The CDR3 DNA follows: TGTGCTAGCAGCCTGGGACAGGGGTTAGAGACCCAGTACTTC.

The chain recombines TRBV2 with TRBJ2-3; tentatively, D is TRBD2 (6 bases). The V end lost 3 bases, the J end lost 0 bases, and 10 bases lay between the germline ends. Germline CDR1 and CDR2: SNHLY and FYNNEI. This CDR3 comprises 15 residues. CDR3 nucleotide sequence: TGTGCCAGCAGTGAGAGCGGGTCTAGCACAGATACGCAGTATTTT. Its protein is CASSESGSSTDTQYF.

The sample holds a few counts of this clonotype. This rearrangement joins TRBV7-2 to TRBJ2-7, with 10 bases lining up with TRBD2. The CDR3 loop spans 15 amino acids. Germline V CDR1 and CDR2: SGHTA, FQGNSA. V lost 2 bases, J lost 5 bases, and 6 bases stayed unmatched. The DNA for the CDR3 is TGTGCCAGCAGCTTATATACTAGCGGGAAGAACGAGCAGTACTTC. This codes for CASSLYTSGKNEQYF.

The chain links TRBV10-3 to TRBJ1-2, with unresolved D. Germline values: CDR1 ENHRY, CDR2 SYGVKD. V lost 8 bases, J lost 8 bases, and 15 bases lay in between. The CDR3 contains 12 residues. CDR3 DNA: TGTGCCATCTCGATCTTGGACGGAGGCTACACCTTC. This gives the protein CAISILDGGYTF.

The chain employs TRBV10-3 and TRBJ2-7, with 8 bases identical to TRBD1. This CDR3 has 13 residues. Unmatched junction bases numbered 5, after V lost 6 bases and J lost 4 bases. Germline lookup yields CDR1 ENHRY and CDR2 SYGVKD. The CDR3 DNA reads as TGTGCCATCAGGGGGGACAGGCAGTACGAGCAGTACTTC. It specifies CAIRGDRQYEQYF.

This clonotype was picked up one time. The junction departs from the called germline gene at one end, perhaps through a read error. This chain links TRBV25-1 with TRBJ2-7; a possible D gene is TRBD1 (5 bases). CDR3 length: 15 amino acids. From germline, CDR1 is MGHDK and CDR2 SYGVNS. The DNA for the CDR3 is TGCGCCAGCAGCCAAGAGATAACAGGTTACTACGAGCAGTACTTC. Encoded protein: CASSQEITGYYEQYF.

This clonotype was detected ten times or more. The V and J genes are TRBV7-9 and TRBJ1-1; D gene uncertain. Germline CDR1 reads SEHNR; CDR2 reads FQNEAQ (reference sequence). This CDR3 spans 14 amino acids. V was shortened by 1 base and J by 2 bases, with 8 bases between the two germline ends. The CDR3: CASSLGSTNTEAFF. The CDR3 DNA follows: TGTGCCAGCAGCTTAGGGTCAACAAACACTGAAGCTTTCTTT. The full variable domain, its missing parts supplied by reference TRBV7-9 and TRBJ1-1, is DTGVSQNPRHKITKRGQNVTFRCDPISEHNRLYWYRQTLGQGPEFLTYFQNEAQLEKSRLLSDRFSAERPKGSFSTLEIQRTEQGDSAMYLCASSLGSTNTEAFFGQGTRLTVV.